This record concerns one T cell receptor (beta chain) sequence. A much larger clone differs from this one at a single base, so this may be a read error. V gave up 1 base and J gave up 6 bases; unmatched junction bases: 4. This CDR3 has 15 residues. CDR1 and CDR2 from the germline V gene are SGHAT and FQDESV (reference sequence). This sample was taken from a study of T-cell reconstitution after alpha-beta-depleted transplantation in children. Preparation of the TCRbeta library involved a method that used unique molecular identifiers. TCRdb reprocessed the PCR reads with MiXCR, giving one entry per CDR3 protein. In the table there are about 640,000 distinct CDR3 sequences, about 15% of which are singletons.

The source material was PBMCs from the stem cell graft donor, sampled from the stem cell graft. This clonotype was obtained from a human donor who donated a stem cell graft to a child with acute myeloid leukemia. The V gene is TRBV11-1, the J gene TRBJ1-5; 9 bases fit TRBD1. In DNA form, the CDR3 reads TGTGCCAGCAGCTTAGGGGACAGGGAGACTCAGCCCCAGCATTTT. Translated: CASSLGDRETQPQHF. Using reference TRBV11-1 and TRBJ1-5 for the parts outside the CDR3, the full variable domain is EAEVAQSPRYKITEKSQAVAFWCDPISGHATLYWYRQILGQGPELLVQFQDESVVDDSQLPKDRFSAERLKGVDSTLKIQPAELGDSAMYLCASSLGDRETQPQHFGDGTRLSIL.